A single sample is the source of the 9 T cell receptor beta chains below, sequenced in a study of cytomegalovirus exposure and HLA in healthy donors. PCR involved 60 Vbeta and 13 Jbeta primers. The repertoire was sequenced with immunoSEQ multiplex PCR; TCRdb's copy has only in-frame clones and lacks some. Among around 150,000 clones, 60% to 85% were seen once, and the ten largest hold 2.5% to 3%. Input material: PBMCs. These receptor sequences come from a woman aged 45-65 years in good health and CMV-seropositive.

The rearrangement links TRBV6-6 to TRBJ2-1; D remains unclear. V was pared by 6 bases and J by 9 bases, with 21 bases between. This CDR3 has 15 residues. Germline V gene data show CDR1 as MNHNY and CDR2 as SVGAGI (reference sequence). This CDR3 reads CASSPLRGTLGEQFF. Here the CDR3 DNA reads TGTGCCAGCAGCCCCCTGCGCGGAACCTTGGGTGAGCAGTTCTTC.

This chain connects TRBV7-6 to TRBJ2-3; 11 nucleotides agree with TRBD2. This CDR3 has 20 residues. Germline CDR1 SGHVS, CDR2 FNYEAQ. J lost 0 bases, V lost 2 bases, and 13 bases had no gene match. The CDR3 nucleotides read TGTGCCAGCAGCTTATCGGCCAGGATAGCGGGGGGGTCTAGCACAGATACGCAGTATTTT. The encoded protein is CASSLSARIAGGSSTDTQYF. The full variable domain, completed using reference TRBV7-6 and TRBJ2-3, is GAGVSQSPRYKVTKRGQDVALRCDPISGHVSLYWYRQALGQGPEFLTYFNYEAQQDKSGLPNDRFSAERPEGSISTLTIQRTEQRDSAMYRCASSLSARIAGGSSTDTQYFGPGTRLTVL.

This clone showed up just once. V is TRBV9 and J is TRBJ1-2, with D hard to call. The CDR3 totals 11 residues. Trimming left V 5 bases short and J 8 bases short, with 10 bases between. Germline CDR1 and CDR2: SGDLS and YYNGEE. DNA for the CDR3: TGTGCCAGCAGGAGAGGGATCGGCTACACCTTC. Residues: CASRRGIGYTF.

J is TRBJ1-1 and V is TRBV5-1; D not certain. Trimming cost V 0 bases and J 0 bases, with 9 bases left between them. This CDR3 comprises 15 residues. Germline V gene data show CDR1 as SGHRS and CDR2 as YFSETQ. In DNA, the CDR3 is TGCGCCAGCAGCTTGGGGGCAGCAATGAACACTGAAGCTTTCTTT. This sequence encodes CASSLGAAMNTEAFF.

The chain links TRBV7-8 to TRBJ2-7, with TRBD2 matching 13 bases. From germline, CDR1 is SGHVS and CDR2 FQNEAQ. The CDR3 extends over 16 amino acids. V trimming: 5 bases; J trimming: 6 bases; junction bases outside the gene matches: 10. The CDR3 spells CASSLHTSGGAGEQYF. CDR3 DNA: TGTGCCAGCAGCCTCCACACTAGCGGGGGGGCGGGCGAGCAGTACTTC.

This rearrangement joins TRBV7-9 to TRBJ2-1; a weak D match, TRBD1 (6 bases). Germline lookup yields CDR1 SEHNR and CDR2 FQNEAQ (reference sequence). CDR3 size: 16 residues. Trimming shortened V by 0 bases and J by 1 base, and 10 bases separated the two germline ends. The CDR3 DNA follows: TGTGCCAGCAGCTTAGCGCGAGGGGGTTCCTACAATGAGCAGTTCTTC. Amino acids: CASSLARGGSYNEQFF.

The chain has TRBV2 and TRBJ2-7, with a possible D match to TRBD2 (6 bases). This CDR3 comprises 13 residues. The germline gives CDR1 SNHLY, CDR2 FYNNEI. The germline V and J ends were trimmed by 3 bases and 6 bases, with 12 bases remaining between them. CDR3 amino acids: CASSEEGISEQYF. In DNA form, the CDR3 reads TGTGCCAGCAGTGAGGAGGGGATATCCGAGCAGTACTTC.

This clone was seen a handful of times. This sequence joins TRBV4-1 and TRBJ1-4; D gene unclear. This CDR3 region has 13 residues. Trimming pared 0 bases from V and 8 bases from J, leaving 7 bases between. Germline assignment: CDR1 MGHRA and CDR2 YSYEKL. CDR3 sequence (DNA): TGCGCCAGCAGCCAAGATATCCTGGAAAAACTGTTTTTT. This gives the protein CASSQDILEKLFF.

This clone was counted a few times. The V gene is TRBV5-1, the J gene TRBJ2-5, with TRBD1 identical over 8 bases. Germline CDR1 reads SGHRS; CDR2 reads YFSETQ. J gave up 1 base and V 0 bases, and 2 bases lay outside the gene matches. This CDR3 comprises 15 residues. The CDR3 nucleotides are TGCGCCAGCAGCTTGGGGGACAGGACCCAAGAGACCCAGTACTTC. It is translated as CASSLGDRTQETQYF.